These T cell receptor beta chains were read from a single sample in a study of blood T cell repertoires in COVID-19. This table comes from immunoSEQ multiplex PCR, and its TCRdb copy is limited to in-frame clones, with some not included. The sample comprises around 19,000 clones, around nine tenths of which are singletons, and 11% rests with the top ten. The specimen was peripheral blood. These receptors were collected from a human donor in a cohort sampled during active COVID-19. CDR3s leave out the opening cysteine and the closing phenylalanine or tryptophan. A D gene is named only where the DNA matches it firmly.

D	J	V	CDR3
.	TRBJ2-2	TRBV5-6	ASSGLGAYGGELF
TRBD1	TRBJ1-2	TRBV28	ASSGSGQGDYGYT
.	TRBJ2-3	TRBV7-9	ASRSSSASTDTQY
.	TRBJ2-1	TRBV10-3	AISYPGRGSGEQF
TRBD2	TRBJ2-7	TRBV19	ASRVREGSYEQY
TRBD2	TRBJ2-5	TRBV28	ASSRTSGVETQY
.	TRBJ2-2	TRBV11-3	ASSFSTDPSGELF
.	TRBJ2-5	TRBV20-1	SASRGGEETQY
TRBD1	TRBJ2-5	TRBV5-1	ASSPGQGRETQY
TRBD2	TRBJ2-6	TRBV19	ASNSDSGRYGANVLT
TRBD2	TRBJ2-7	TRBV2	ASSEGTSGSYEQY
.	TRBJ2-2	TRBV15	ATSRVGGRGWTGELF
TRBD2	TRBJ2-1	TRBV28	ATILASGTYNEQF
.	TRBJ2-1	TRBV6-5	ASNAGSEQF
TRBD1	TRBJ1-4	TRBV30	AWSVPTGSTEKLF
.	TRBJ2-7	TRBV14	ASSQDPYGAYEQY
.	TRBJ2-7	TRBV5-6	ASSRYRAYSYEQY
TRBD1	TRBJ1-5	TRBV7-9	ASRSRDSQSGWPQH
.	TRBJ2-7	TRBV27	ASSGFAGYEQY
.	TRBJ2-1	TRBV15	ATSSPSTPYNEQF
TRBD2	TRBJ2-5	TRBV7-9	ASSSPSLAGSQETQY
.	TRBJ1-3	TRBV9	ASSDTTGLSGNTIY
.	TRBJ2-1	TRBV9	ASSVVTGLRQNEQF
TRBD2	TRBJ2-1	TRBV11-2	ASSSLAGGIYNEQF
.	TRBJ1-1	TRBV20-1	SASRQGNTEAF
.	TRBJ2-5	TRBV30	AWRGSGEVETQY
.	TRBJ2-7	TRBV18	ASSGRAYEQY
.	TRBJ2-1	TRBV6-2/TRBV6-3	ASSYGPGGEQF
.	TRBJ2-1	TRBV6-2/TRBV6-3	ASSYSGGAPYNEQF
TRBD1	TRBJ1-6	TRBV30	AWRNRGVQTLH
TRBD1	TRBJ1-5	TRBV19	ASGSTGGIGQPQH
.	TRBJ1-1	TRBV19	ASSSGNTEAF
TRBD1	TRBJ1-6	TRBV5-1	ASSLGQTNNSPLH
.	TRBJ1-2	TRBV12-3/TRBV12-4	ASSFINYGYT
.	TRBJ1-5	TRBV5-1	ASSQDRDQPQH
.	TRBJ1-5	TRBV2	ASSEDSSNQPQH
.	TRBJ2-7	TRBV4-3	ASSPSQGSYEQY
.	TRBJ2-5	TRBV19	ASSIGGETQY
.	TRBJ1-5	TRBV10-3	AISESGGSNQPQH
TRBD2	TRBJ2-1	TRBV7-2	ASSDSGTSSYNEQF
.	TRBJ1-5	TRBV6-5	ASRRQTNQPQH
TRBD1	TRBJ2-7	TRBV6-1	ASSVLLSGTGSYEQY
TRBD1	TRBJ2-7	TRBV7-6	ASSPGTGTYEQY
TRBD1	TRBJ2-5	TRBV5-1	ASSTVDRAKETQY
TRBD2	TRBJ2-2	TRBV19	ASSMAGGYWELF
.	TRBJ2-7	TRBV28	ASSFPGRKTYEQY
TRBD1	TRBJ1-2	TRBV19	ASSIPGQAFRGYT
TRBD2	TRBJ2-5	TRBV7-9	ASSLNLAREDQETQY
.	TRBJ2-7	TRBV29-1	SVVVGGYEQY
TRBD1	TRBJ1-4	TRBV5-6	ASSWTLGTGKNEKLF
.	TRBJ2-7	TRBV12-3/TRBV12-4	ASSRGGPYEQY
.	TRBJ2-7	TRBV28	ASSLSQDKKQY
TRBD2	TRBJ2-1	TRBV7-6	ASSLGGGGDNEQF
.	TRBJ1-6	TRBV2	ASSERQAFNSPLH
TRBD2	TRBJ2-1	TRBV27	ASSYASGRAGHEQF
.	TRBJ2-1	TRBV7-3	ASSFGLAIYNEQF
TRBD2	TRBJ2-1	TRBV11-1	ASSFRESSGIGEQF